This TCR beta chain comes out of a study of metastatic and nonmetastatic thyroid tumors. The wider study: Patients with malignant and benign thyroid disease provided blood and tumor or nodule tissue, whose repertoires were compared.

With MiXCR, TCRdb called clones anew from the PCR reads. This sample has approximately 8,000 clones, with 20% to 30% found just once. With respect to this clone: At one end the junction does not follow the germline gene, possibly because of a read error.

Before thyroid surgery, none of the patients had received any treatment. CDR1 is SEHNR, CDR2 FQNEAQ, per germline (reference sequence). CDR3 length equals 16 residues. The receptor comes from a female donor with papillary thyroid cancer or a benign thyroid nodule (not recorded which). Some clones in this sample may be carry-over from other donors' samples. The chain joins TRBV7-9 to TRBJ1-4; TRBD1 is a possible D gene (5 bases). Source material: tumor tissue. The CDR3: CASSLRGGLPNENLFF. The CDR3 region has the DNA TGTGCTAGCAGCTTAAGGGGTGGACTGCCTAATGAAAATCTGTTTTTT. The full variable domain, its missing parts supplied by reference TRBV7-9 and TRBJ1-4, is DTGVSQNPRHKITKRGQNVTFRCDPISEHNRLYWYRQTLGQGPEFLTYFQNEAQLEKSRLLSDRFSAERPKGSFSTLEIQRTEQGDSAMYLCASSLRGGLPNENLFFGSGTQLSVL.